Listed below are T cell receptor beta chains from one sample, sequenced in a study of blood T cell repertoires in COVID-19. The repertoire was sequenced with immunoSEQ multiplex PCR; TCRdb's copy has only in-frame clones and lacks some. The repertoire consists of 200,000 to 250,000 clones, with more than 65% occurring once and the leading ten covering about 3%. Sequenced: peripheral blood. Receptors were obtained from a woman in her thirties who had recovered from COVID-19. Each CDR3 is given with its conserved first and last residue. The order of the fields is D gene, J gene, clone size, V gene, CDR3 protein, CDR3 DNA. D genes are given only for firm matches. Part of the rows lack a size; the others show once, few, many or a class for expanded clones.

-	TRBJ2-1	once	TRBV28	CASRLGARQQFF	TGTGCCAGCAGGTTGGGGGCGCGCCAGCAGTTCTTC
TRBD1	TRBJ2-7	many	TRBV27	CASSWGTGNYEQYF	TGTGCCAGCAGTTGGGGGACAGGGAATTACGAGCAGTACTTC
TRBD1	TRBJ1-3	-	TRBV6-5	CASSIDRGSGNTIYF	TGTGCCAGCAGCATCGACAGGGGATCTGGAAACACCATATATTTT
-	TRBJ1-6	-	TRBV9	CASSSRHYSPLHF	TGTGCCAGCAGCTCGCGTCATTATTCACCCCTCCACTTT
-	TRBJ1-1	-	TRBV7-9	CASSYGQNTEAFF	TGTGCCAGCAGCTACGGACAAAACACTGAAGCTTTCTTT
TRBD1	TRBJ2-1	once	TRBV19	CASRDRYNEQFF	TGTGCCAGCCGGGACAGGTACAATGAGCAGTTCTTC
-	TRBJ2-1	once	TRBV6-5	CASSSLFRQFF	TGTGCCAGCAGTTCTCTATTCCGGCAGTTCTTC
TRBD2	TRBJ2-5	-	TRBV6-5	CASSGTINYQETQYF	TGTGCCAGCAGCGGGACTATTAATTACCAAGAGACCCAGTACTTC
TRBD1	TRBJ1-6	-	TRBV10-3	CAISARTGDESPLHF	TGTGCCATCAGCGCCCGGACAGGGGACGAATCACCCCTCCACTTT
TRBD1	TRBJ2-3	few	TRBV27	CASRDRYRDTQYF	TGTGCCAGCCGGGACAGGTATAGAGATACGCAGTATTTT
-	TRBJ2-1	-	TRBV24-1	CATGAQGPYNEQFF	TGTGCCACCGGGGCCCAGGGCCCCTACAATGAGCAGTTCTTC
-	TRBJ1-2	-	TRBV5-6	CASSAGAGGYTF	TGTGCCAGCAGCGCGGGGGCCGGGGGCTACACCTTC
-	TRBJ1-2	-	TRBV19	CASSIIFNRRDYGYTF	TGTGCCAGTAGTATAATATTTAACCGGAGGGACTATGGCTACACCTTC
TRBD2	TRBJ2-5	-	TRBV2	CASSEGAGGGETQYF	TGTGCCAGCAGTGAAGGAGCGGGAGGGGGCGAGACCCAGTACTTC
-	TRBJ1-2	few	TRBV19	CASSNGHNYGYTF	TGTGCCAGTAGTAATGGACACAACTATGGCTACACCTTC
TRBD1	TRBJ2-7	many	TRBV30	CAWSVPAGGDEQYF	TGTGCCTGGAGTGTACCCGCAGGGGGCGACGAGCAGTACTTC
-	TRBJ1-3	once	TRBV28	CASTQTWGHHTGNTIYF	TGTGCCAGCACCCAAACCTGGGGACATCATACAGGAAACACCATATATTTT
-	TRBJ1-2	-	TRBV4-1	CASSQEEGRTDYGYTF	TGCGCCAGCAGCCAAGAAGAGGGCAGGACTGACTATGGCTACACCTTC
-	TRBJ2-4	-	TRBV5-6	CASSLGGQDGIQYF	TGTGCCAGCAGCTTGGGTGGTCAGGATGGCATTCAGTACTTC
TRBD2	TRBJ2-1	-	TRBV5-1	CASSSGLAGLNEQFF	TGCGCCAGCAGCTCCGGACTAGCGGGATTGAATGAGCAGTTCTTC
-	TRBJ2-3	-	TRBV9	CASSVGGNPNLLADTQYF	TGTGCCAGCAGCGTCGGAGGAAATCCGAACCTGCTCGCAGATACGCAGTATTTT
-	TRBJ1-5	-	TRBV19	CASSMGPGPDGYLPYSNQPQHF	TGTGCCAGTAGTATGGGCCCAGGGCCAGACGGGTACCTTCCTTATAGCAATCAGCCCCAGCATTTT
-	TRBJ1-3	-	TRBV11-2	CASSSRTDSSGNTIYF	TGTGCCAGCAGCTCAAGGACAGACAGCTCTGGAAACACCATATATTTT
TRBD1	TRBJ1-5	-	TRBV5-6	CASSLEGDSQPQHF	TGTGCCAGCAGCTTGGAAGGGGACAGCCAGCCCCAGCATTTT
TRBD1	TRBJ2-5	-	TRBV2	CARRTGNEETQYF	TGTGCCAGGCGGACAGGGAACGAAGAGACCCAGTACTTC
TRBD2	TRBJ2-3	-	TRBV27	CATGFGGESTDTQYF	TGTGCCACCGGCTTCGGGGGGGAGAGCACAGATACGCAGTATTTT
-	TRBJ1-1	-	TRBV3-1/TRBV3-2	CASHNQGRSTEAFF	TGTGCCAGCCATAACCAGGGGCGTTCAACTGAAGCTTTCTTT
-	TRBJ2-3	-	TRBV19	CASSTSTDTQYF	TGTGCCAGTAGTACGAGCACAGATACGCAGTATTTT
TRBD1	TRBJ1-6	-	TRBV4-2	CASSLQGGNSPLHF	TGTGCCAGCAGTCTCCAGGGGGGTAATTCACCCCTCCACTTT
TRBD1	TRBJ2-5	-	TRBV3-1/TRBV3-2	CASSRTGVLYQETQYF	TGTGCCAGCAGCCGTACAGGGGTTTTGTACCAAGAGACCCAGTACTTC
TRBD2	TRBJ2-1	-	TRBV27	CASSSGTSGSYNEQFF	TGTGCCAGCAGTTCAGGGACTAGCGGGAGCTACAATGAGCAGTTCTTC